A selection of T cell receptor beta chains follows, all from one sample in a study of cytomegalovirus exposure and HLA in healthy donors. Method: immunoSEQ multiplex PCR; TCRdb's copy keeps in-frame clones and lacks some. The table has roughly 48,000 clones, about 73% seen once. The source material was PBMCs. Receptors originate from a man aged 18 to 29 in good health and CMV-seronegative. The CDR3 runs from the conserved cysteine through the conserved F or W. D genes are given only for firm matches. Rows may omit the clone size; those that give it use once, few, many or a size class.

j_call clone_size v_call d_call cdr3_length cdr3_aa cdr3_nt
TRBJ2-2 NA TRBV7-8 TRBD1 16 CASSFWDNRGTGELFF TGTGCCAGCAGCTTCTGGGATAACAGGGGCACCGGGGAGCTGTTTTTT
TRBJ2-5 once TRBV5-6 NA 13 CASLVLGGETQYF TGTGCCAGCCTAGTTTTGGGGGGAGAGACCCAGTACTTC
TRBJ2-6 NA TRBV29-1 NA 15 CSVAEIDSGANVLTF TGCAGCGTTGCCGAGATTGACTCTGGGGCCAACGTCCTGACTTTC
TRBJ1-5 few TRBV15 TRBD1 14 CATSRETGSQPQHF TGTGCCACCAGCAGAGAGACAGGGAGTCAGCCCCAGCATTTT
TRBJ1-4 NA TRBV10-3 TRBD1 15 CAIRDQGGTNEKLFF TGTGCCATCAGGGACCAGGGGGGCACTAATGAAAAACTGTTTTTT
TRBJ2-3 NA TRBV10-3 TRBD2 18 CAITSGRVSGRAPDTQYF TGTGCCATCACCTCAGGTCGGGTCAGCGGGAGGGCCCCGGATACGCAGTATTTT
TRBJ2-1 NA TRBV2 NA 17 CASSEALLGLLVNEQFF TGTGCCAGCAGTGAAGCGCTTCTAGGACTACTCGTCAATGAGCAGTTCTTC
TRBJ1-2 NA TRBV30 TRBD1 13 CAWSIGGQGASCF TGTGCCTGGAGCATTGGGGGACAGGGGGCCTCTTGCTTC
TRBJ2-7 NA TRBV11-1 NA 12 CASSLGGHEQYF TGTGCCAGCAGCTTAGGCGGCCACGAGCAGTACTTC
TRBJ2-1 NA TRBV14 TRBD2 14 CASSLGTTWNEQFF TGTGCCAGCAGCCTTGGGACTACTTGGAATGAGCAGTTCTTC
TRBJ1-5 once TRBV28 TRBD1 14 CASSTGDGNQPQHF TGTGCCAGCAGTACAGGGGACGGGAATCAGCCCCAGCATTTT
TRBJ1-2 NA TRBV29-1 TRBD1 12 CSVGTGLSGYTF TGCAGCGTCGGGACAGGTCTAAGTGGCTACACCTTC
TRBJ2-7 NA TRBV5-4 TRBD1 15 CASRFTGTGNYEQYF TGTGCCAGCAGATTTACCGGGACAGGGAACTACGAGCAGTACTTC
TRBJ2-7 NA TRBV28 TRBD2 10 CASRAGEQYF TGTGCCAGCAGAGCGGGGGAGCAGTACTTC
TRBJ2-2 once TRBV4-2 TRBD2 18 CASSQAPPRTSGTGELFF TGTGCCAGCAGCCAAGCCCCCCCCCGGACTAGCGGCACCGGGGAGCTGTTTTTT
TRBJ2-7 NA TRBV11-2 TRBD2 15 CASSLISGRAYEQYF TGTGCCAGCAGCTTAATAAGCGGGAGGGCCTACGAGCAGTACTTC
TRBJ1-5 NA TRBV7-6 NA 13 CASGTSNNQPQHF TGTGCCAGCGGGACAAGCAACAATCAGCCCCAGCATTTT
TRBJ2-2 NA TRBV4-2 TRBD2 18 CASSQDLSGSLGTGELFF TGTGCCAGCAGCCAAGATCTTAGCGGGAGTTTGGGCACCGGGGAGCTGTTTTTT
TRBJ2-2 NA TRBV5-4 TRBD2 18 CASSLRLSPAGVNGELFF TGTGCCAGCAGCTTACGACTAAGCCCAGCGGGAGTAAACGGGGAGCTGTTTTTT
TRBJ1-6 NA TRBV5-4 NA 14 CATSGAGELSPLHF TGTGCGACCTCCGGGGCAGGGGAATTATCACCCCTCCACTTT
TRBJ1-5 NA TRBV9 TRBD1 14 CASSVGTGGQPQHF TGTGCCAGCAGCGTTGGGACAGGCGGGCAGCCCCAGCATTTT
TRBJ2-1 few TRBV19 NA 12 CASSFGPNEQFF TGTGCCAGTAGTTTTGGGCCCAATGAGCAGTTCTTC
TRBJ1-2 NA TRBV6-5 NA 13 CASSTGNNYGYTF TGTGCCAGCAGCACAGGGAACAACTATGGCTACACCTTC